The source of this TCR beta chain is a study of cytomegalovirus exposure and HLA in healthy donors. Study observations and caveats: It was reportedly the case that the classifier diagnosed cytomegalovirus status with high specificity and sensitivity. Subsequent analysis of the roughly 120 validation repertoires found a tendency for first-cohort TCR clusters to co-occur. According to the study, 150 to 200 TCR beta chains were cytomegalovirus-associated.

Donors were drawn from the approximately 120-subject validation cohort, separate from the approximately 670-subject first cohort. Notes on this clone: The antigen remains undetermined.

Trimming stripped 5 bases from V and 5 bases from J, with 16 bases between. Germline V gene sequence: CDR1 SGHDT, CDR2 YYEEEE. The CDR3 is 14 amino acids. Profiling relied on immunoSEQ multiplex PCR, and the TCRdb table lists in-frame clones only, not all of them. The sample consists of 150,000 to 200,000 clones, 85% of them appearing once. This rearrangement joins TRBV5-6 to TRBJ1-1; tentative D call: TRBD1 (5 bases). The sequence was collected from a man aged 18-30 years in good health and CMV-seropositive. The sequencing sample was made of PBMCs. CDR3 DNA: TGTGCCAGCAGGGGGTGGGGGGATGGAACTGAAGCTTTCTTT. Its translation is CASRGWGDGTEAFF.